The 2 T cell receptor beta chains below all came from one sample that was sequenced in a study of cytomegalovirus exposure and HLA in healthy donors. Produced via immunoSEQ multiplex PCR; TCRdb's table is partial and in-frame only. The sample records about 74,000 clones, approximately 93% being singletons. Material for sequencing was PBMCs. These receptors all stem from a man aged 18 to 29 in good health and CMV-seropositive.

The DNA for the CDR3 is TGTGCCAGCAGCTTAGGGCAGGGCAACGCTGGCTATGGCTACACCTTC. Its protein is CASSLGQGNAGYGYTF. The rearrangement joins TRBV7-9 to TRBJ1-2; D is possibly TRBD1 (5 bases). This CDR3 contains 16 residues. CDR1 SEHNR and CDR2 FQNEAQ come from the germline V gene (reference sequence). Trimming left V 1 base short and J 4 bases short, with 16 bases between. Looking up the rest from reference TRBV7-9 and TRBJ1-2 gives the full variable domain: DTGVSQNPRHKITKRGQNVTFRCDPISEHNRLYWYRQTLGQGPEFLTYFQNEAQLEKSRLLSDRFSAERPKGSFSTLEIQRTEQGDSAMYLCASSLGQGNAGYGYTFGSGTRLTVV.

The rearrangement links TRBV28 to TRBJ2-7, with 10 bases identical to TRBD1. The trim removed 3 bases at V and 6 bases at J, leaving 8 bases unmatched. Looked up from germline, CDR1 is MDHEN and CDR2 is SYDVKM. The CDR3 runs to 15 residues. CDR3 amino acids: CASSFSRQGAIEQYF. In DNA, the CDR3 is TGTGCCAGCAGTTTTTCCCGACAGGGGGCTATCGAGCAGTACTTC.